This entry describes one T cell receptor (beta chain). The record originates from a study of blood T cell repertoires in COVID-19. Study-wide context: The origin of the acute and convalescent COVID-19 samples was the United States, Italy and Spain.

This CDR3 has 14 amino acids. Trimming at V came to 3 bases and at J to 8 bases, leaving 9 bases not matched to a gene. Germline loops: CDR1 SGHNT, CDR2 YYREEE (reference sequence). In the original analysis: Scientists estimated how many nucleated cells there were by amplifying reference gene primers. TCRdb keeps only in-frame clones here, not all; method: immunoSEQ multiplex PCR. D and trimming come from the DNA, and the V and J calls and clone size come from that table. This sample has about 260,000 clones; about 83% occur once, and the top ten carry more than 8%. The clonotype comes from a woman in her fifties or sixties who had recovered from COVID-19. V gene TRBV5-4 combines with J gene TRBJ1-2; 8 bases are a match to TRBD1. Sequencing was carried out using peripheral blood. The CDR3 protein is CASSSPDRGWGYTF. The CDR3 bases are TGTGCCAGCAGCTCCCCCGACAGGGGCTGGGGCTACACCTTC.